Here is one TCR beta chain with its context. The antigen is undetermined. The CDR3 is 18 residues long. The V and J ends lost 6 bases and 0 bases respectively, with 24 bases between them. Germline CDR1 MNHNS, CDR2 SASEGT. The data belong to a study of T cells after yellow fever vaccination. TCR cDNA was made by 5'RACE template switching, adding a universal primer site and UMIs. From the 5' RACE reads, TCRdb called clonotypes with MiXCR, one entry per CDR3 protein. The sample yields roughly 340,000 distinct CDR3 sequences, roughly 8.7% seen once. General observations from the study: Post-booster samples contained most primary-vaccination clones (approximately 95% CD4, about 87% CD8). Weaker, the secondary response peaked sooner, at day 5 versus 15.

This receptor was identified in a man between 18 and 35 years old who received the YFV17D yellow fever vaccine. This chain uses TRBV6-1 with TRBJ2-7; D might be TRBD1 (6 bases). This material consisted of PBMCs, taken on the day of the first yellow fever vaccination. In nucleotides, the CDR3 is TGTGCCAGCAGCTTTTTGCCTTCAGGGCAGGGGAACTCCTACGAGCAGTACTTC. Amino acids: CASSFLPSGQGNSYEQYF.